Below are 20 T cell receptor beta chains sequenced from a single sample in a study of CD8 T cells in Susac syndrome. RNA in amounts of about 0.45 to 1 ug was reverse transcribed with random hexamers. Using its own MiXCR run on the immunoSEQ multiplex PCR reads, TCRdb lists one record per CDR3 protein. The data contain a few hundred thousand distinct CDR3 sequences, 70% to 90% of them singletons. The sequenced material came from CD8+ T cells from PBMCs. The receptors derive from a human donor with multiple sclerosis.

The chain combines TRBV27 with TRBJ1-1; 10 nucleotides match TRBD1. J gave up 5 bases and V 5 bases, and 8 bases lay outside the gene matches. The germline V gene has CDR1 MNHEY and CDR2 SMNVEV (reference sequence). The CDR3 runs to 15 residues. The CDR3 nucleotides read TGTGCCAGCAGTCAGGACAGGGGGTGGGGAACTGAAGCTTTCTTT. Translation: CASSQDRGWGTEAFF.

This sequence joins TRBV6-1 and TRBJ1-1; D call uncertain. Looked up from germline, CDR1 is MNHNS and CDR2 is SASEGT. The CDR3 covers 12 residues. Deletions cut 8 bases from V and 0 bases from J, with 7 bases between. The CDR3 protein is CASETVNTEAFF. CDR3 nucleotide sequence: TGTGCCAGCGAGACGGTGAACACTGAAGCTTTCTTT.

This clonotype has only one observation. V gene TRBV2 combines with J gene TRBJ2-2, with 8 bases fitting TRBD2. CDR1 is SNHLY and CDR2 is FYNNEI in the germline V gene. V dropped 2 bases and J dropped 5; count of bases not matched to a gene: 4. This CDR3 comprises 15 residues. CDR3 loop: CASSERIAGTGELFF. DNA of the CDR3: TGTGCCAGCAGTGAACGAATAGCGGGAACCGGGGAGCTGTTTTTT.

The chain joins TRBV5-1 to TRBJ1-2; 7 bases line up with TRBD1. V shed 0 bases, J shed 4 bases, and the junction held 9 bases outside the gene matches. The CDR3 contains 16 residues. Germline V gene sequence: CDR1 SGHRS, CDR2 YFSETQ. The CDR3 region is CASSLELQGEPYGYTF. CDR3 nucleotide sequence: TGCGCCAGCAGCTTGGAACTCCAGGGGGAACCCTATGGCTACACCTTC.

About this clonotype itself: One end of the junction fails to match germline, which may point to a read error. Here the CDR3 DNA reads TGCGCCAACAGCCGCCACTCGATTACCCTCATAGATACGCAGTATTTT. It codes for CANSRHSITLIDTQYF. The rearrangement links TRBV5-1 to TRBJ2-3; D is unclear. The CDR3 totals 16 residues. Germline CDR1 and CDR2: SGHRS and YFSETQ. The full variable domain, in which reference TRBV5-1 and TRBJ2-3 provide the parts outside the CDR3, is KAGVTQTPRYLIKTRGQQVTLSCSPISGHRSVSWYQQTPGQGLQFLFEYFSETQRNKGNFPGRFSGRQFSNSRSEMNVSTLELGDSALYLCANSRHSITLIDTQYFGPGTRLTVL.

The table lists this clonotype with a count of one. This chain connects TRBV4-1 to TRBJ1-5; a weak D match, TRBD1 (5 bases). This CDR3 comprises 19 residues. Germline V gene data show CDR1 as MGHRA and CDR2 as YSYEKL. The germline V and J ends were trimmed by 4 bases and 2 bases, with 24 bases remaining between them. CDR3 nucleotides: TGCGCCAGCAGCCCAAGAACCGGGACGGCAGAACAAGGCAATCAGCCCCAGCATTTT. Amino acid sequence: CASSPRTGTAEQGNQPQHF.

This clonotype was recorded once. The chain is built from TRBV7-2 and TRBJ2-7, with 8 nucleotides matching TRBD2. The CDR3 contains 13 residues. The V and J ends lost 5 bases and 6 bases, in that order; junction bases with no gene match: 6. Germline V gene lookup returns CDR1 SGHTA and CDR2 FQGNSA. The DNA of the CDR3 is TGTGCCAGCAGCCTTGGACTAGCCATCGAGCAGTACTTC. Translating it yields CASSLGLAIEQYF.

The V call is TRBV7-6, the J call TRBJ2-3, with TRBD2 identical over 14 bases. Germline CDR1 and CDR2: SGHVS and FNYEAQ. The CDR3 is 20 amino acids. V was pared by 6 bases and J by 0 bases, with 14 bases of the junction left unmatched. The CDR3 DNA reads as TGTGCCAGCAGGCCGGCTACCGGGACTAGCGGGGGAACTAGCACAGATACGCAGTATTTT. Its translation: CASRPATGTSGGTSTDTQYF. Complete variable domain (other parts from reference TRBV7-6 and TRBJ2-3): GAGVSQSPRYKVTKRGQDVALRCDPISGHVSLYWYRQALGQGPEFLTYFNYEAQQDKSGLPNDRFSAERPEGSISTLTIQRTEQRDSAMYRCASRPATGTSGGTSTDTQYFGPGTRLTVL.

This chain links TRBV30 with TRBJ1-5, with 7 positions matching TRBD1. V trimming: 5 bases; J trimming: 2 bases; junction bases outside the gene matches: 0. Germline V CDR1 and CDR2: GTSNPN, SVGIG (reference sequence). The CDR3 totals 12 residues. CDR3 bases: TGTGCCTGGGACAGGGGCAATCAGCCCCAGCATTTT. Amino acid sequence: CAWDRGNQPQHF.

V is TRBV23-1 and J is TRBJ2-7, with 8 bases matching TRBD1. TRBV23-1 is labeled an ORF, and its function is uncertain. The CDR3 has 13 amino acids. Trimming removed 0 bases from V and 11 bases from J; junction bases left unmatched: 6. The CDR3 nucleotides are TGCGCCAGCAGTCAATCGACAGGGGCGAGGGAGTACTTC. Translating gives CASSQSTGAREYF.

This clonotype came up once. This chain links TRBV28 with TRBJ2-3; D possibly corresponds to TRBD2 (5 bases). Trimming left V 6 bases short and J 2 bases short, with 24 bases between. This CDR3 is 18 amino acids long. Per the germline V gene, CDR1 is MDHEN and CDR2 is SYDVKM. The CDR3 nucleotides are TGTGCCAGCAGCCCCCCGCGGTCGAGGCTAGCTTACACAGATACGCAGTATTTT. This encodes CASSPPRSRLAYTDTQYF.

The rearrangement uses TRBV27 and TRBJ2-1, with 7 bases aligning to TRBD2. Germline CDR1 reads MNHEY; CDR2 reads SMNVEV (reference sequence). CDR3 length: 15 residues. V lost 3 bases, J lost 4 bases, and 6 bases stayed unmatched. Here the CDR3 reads CASSLRGSRYNEQFF. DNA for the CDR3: TGTGCCAGCAGTTTGCGGGGGTCTCGATACAATGAGCAGTTCTTC.

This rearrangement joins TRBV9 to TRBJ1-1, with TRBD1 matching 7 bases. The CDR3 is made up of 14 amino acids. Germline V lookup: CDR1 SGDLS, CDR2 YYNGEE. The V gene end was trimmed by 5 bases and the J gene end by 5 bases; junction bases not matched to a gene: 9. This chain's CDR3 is CASSKTGKGTEAFF. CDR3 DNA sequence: TGTGCCAGCAGTAAGACAGGGAAGGGGACTGAAGCTTTCTTT.

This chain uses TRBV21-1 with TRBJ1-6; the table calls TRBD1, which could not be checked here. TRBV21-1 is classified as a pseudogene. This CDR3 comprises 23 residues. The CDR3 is CASSCQVALPGQRRALYNSPLHF. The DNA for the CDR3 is TGTGCCAGCAGCTGTCAAGTTGCCCTACCGGGACAGCGAAGAGCCCTCTATAATTCACCCCTCCATTTT.

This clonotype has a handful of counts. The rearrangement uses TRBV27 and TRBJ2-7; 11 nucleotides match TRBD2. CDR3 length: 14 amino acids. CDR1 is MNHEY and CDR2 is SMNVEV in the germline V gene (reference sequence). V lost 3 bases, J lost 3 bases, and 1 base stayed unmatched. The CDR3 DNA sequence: TGTGCCAGCAGTTTGGGGACTAGCGGCTACGAGCAGTACTTC. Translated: CASSLGTSGYEQYF.

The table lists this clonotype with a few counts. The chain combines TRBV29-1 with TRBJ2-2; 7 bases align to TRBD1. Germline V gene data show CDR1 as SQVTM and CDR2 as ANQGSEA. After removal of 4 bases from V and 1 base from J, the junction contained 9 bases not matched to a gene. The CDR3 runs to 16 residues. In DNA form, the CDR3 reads TGCAGCGTTGTCGCTACCGGGACAGAGAACACCGGGGAGCTGTTTTTT. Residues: CSVVATGTENTGELFF.

The CDR3 DNA reads TGTGCCAGCAGCGTAGGGACGCGGGAGGGCCGGGCTAATGAGCAGTTCTTC. Encoded protein: CASSVGTREGRANEQFF. The J gene is TRBJ2-1, the V gene TRBV9; 9 nucleotides line up with TRBD2. The CDR3 extends over 17 amino acids. Germline trimming cut 0 bases from V and 7 bases from J; bases unmatched to any gene: 11. Looked up from germline, CDR1 is SGDLS and CDR2 is YYNGEE.

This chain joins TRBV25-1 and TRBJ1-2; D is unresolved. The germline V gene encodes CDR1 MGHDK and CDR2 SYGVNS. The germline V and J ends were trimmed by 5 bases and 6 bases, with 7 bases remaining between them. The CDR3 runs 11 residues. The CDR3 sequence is CASSSGNGYTF. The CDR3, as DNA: TGTGCCAGCAGTTCGGGGAATGGCTACACCTTC.

The CDR3 region has the DNA TGTGCCAGCAGTTACTCGGACGACCATCACGGAGCTTTCTTT. Protein sequence: CASSYSDDHHGAFF. The chain combines TRBV6-2 or TRBV6-3 with TRBJ1-1; D gene uncertain. Trimming removed 0 bases at V and 10 bases at J, with 15 bases between. Germline V gene sequence: CDR1 MNHEY, CDR2 SVGEGT. This CDR3 is 14 amino acids long.

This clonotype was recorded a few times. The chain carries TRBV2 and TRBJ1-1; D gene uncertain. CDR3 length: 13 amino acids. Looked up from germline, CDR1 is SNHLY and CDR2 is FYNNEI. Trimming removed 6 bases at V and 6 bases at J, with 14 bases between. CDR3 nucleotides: TGTGCCAGCAGCGAGGGCGGGAGGGCTGAAGCTTTCTTT. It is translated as CASSEGGRAEAFF.